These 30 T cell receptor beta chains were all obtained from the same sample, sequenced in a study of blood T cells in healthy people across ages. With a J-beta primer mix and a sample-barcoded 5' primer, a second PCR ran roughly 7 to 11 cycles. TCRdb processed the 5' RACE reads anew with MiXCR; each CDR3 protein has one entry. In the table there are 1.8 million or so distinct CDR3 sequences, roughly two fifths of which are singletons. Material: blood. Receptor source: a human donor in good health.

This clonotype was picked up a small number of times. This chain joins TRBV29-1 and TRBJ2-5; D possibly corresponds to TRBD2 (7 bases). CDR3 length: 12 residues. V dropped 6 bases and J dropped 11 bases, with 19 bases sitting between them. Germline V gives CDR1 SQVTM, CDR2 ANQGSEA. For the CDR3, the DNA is TGCAGCGTGGAAACAGGGAGGGGTGAGCAGTACTTC. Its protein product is CSVETGRGEQYF.

CDR3 region: CASRALGQGDSGANVLTF. As DNA, the CDR3 is TGTGCCAGCAGGGCACTCGGGCAGGGCGACTCTGGGGCCAACGTCCTGACTTTC. This chain uses TRBV27 with TRBJ2-6, with a weak D call TRBD1 (5 bases). The V gene's germline CDR1 is MNHEY and CDR2 SMNVEV (reference sequence). The CDR3 loop spans 18 amino acids. Trimming pared 6 bases from V and 0 bases from J, leaving 18 bases between.

CDR3 nucleotides: TGTGCCAGCAGCTTAACTACAGGGATGAACACTGAAGCTTTCTTT. It translates to CASSLTTGMNTEAFF. The chain joins TRBV7-8 to TRBJ1-1; possible D gene TRBD1, 6 bases. The germline V and J ends were trimmed by 2 bases and 0 bases, with 10 bases remaining between them. The CDR3 contains 15 residues. The germline gives CDR1 SGHVS, CDR2 FQNEAQ. The whole variable domain, filled in from reference TRBV7-8 and TRBJ1-1, reads GAGVSQSPRYKVAKRGQDVALRCDPISGHVSLFWYQQALGQGPEFLTYFQNEAQLDKSGLPSDRFFAERPEGSVSTLKIQRTQQEDSAVYLCASSLTTGMNTEAFFGQGTRLTVV.

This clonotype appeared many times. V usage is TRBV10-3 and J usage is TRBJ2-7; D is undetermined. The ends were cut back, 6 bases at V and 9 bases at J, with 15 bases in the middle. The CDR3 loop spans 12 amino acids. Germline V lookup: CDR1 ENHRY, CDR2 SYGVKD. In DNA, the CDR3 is TGTGCCATCAGCCCCCAACACGGCACGCAGTACTTC. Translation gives CAISPQHGTQYF.

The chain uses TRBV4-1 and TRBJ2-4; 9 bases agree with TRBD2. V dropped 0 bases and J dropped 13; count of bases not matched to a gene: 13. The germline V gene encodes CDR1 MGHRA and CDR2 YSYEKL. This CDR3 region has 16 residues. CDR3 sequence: CASSQDGTSAGGEQYF. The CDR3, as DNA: TGCGCCAGCAGCCAAGATGGAACTAGCGCGGGAGGGGAGCAGTACTTC.

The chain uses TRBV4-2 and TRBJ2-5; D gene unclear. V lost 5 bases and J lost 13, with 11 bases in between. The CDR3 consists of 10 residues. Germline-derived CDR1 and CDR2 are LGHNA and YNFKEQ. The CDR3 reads CASSSRPAYF. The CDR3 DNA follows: TGTGCCAGCAGCTCGCGCCCAGCGTACTTC.

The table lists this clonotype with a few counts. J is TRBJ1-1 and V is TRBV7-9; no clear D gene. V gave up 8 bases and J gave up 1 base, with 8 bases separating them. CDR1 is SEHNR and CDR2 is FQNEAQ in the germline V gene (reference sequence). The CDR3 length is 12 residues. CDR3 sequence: CASGRRNTEAFF. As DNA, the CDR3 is TGTGCCAGCGGAAGGAGGAACACTGAAGCTTTCTTT.

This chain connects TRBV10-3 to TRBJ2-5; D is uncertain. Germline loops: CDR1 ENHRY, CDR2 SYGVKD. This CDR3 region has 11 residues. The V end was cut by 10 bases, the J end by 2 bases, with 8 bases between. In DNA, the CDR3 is TGTGCCACCACTCAACAAGAGACCCAGTACTTC. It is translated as CATTQQETQYF.

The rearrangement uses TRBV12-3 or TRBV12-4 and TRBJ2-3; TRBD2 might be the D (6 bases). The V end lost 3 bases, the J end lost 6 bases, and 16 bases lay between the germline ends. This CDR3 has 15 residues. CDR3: CASSFGRGMGDTQYF. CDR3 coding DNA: TGTGCCAGCAGTTTCGGTCGGGGGATGGGGGATACGCAGTATTTT.

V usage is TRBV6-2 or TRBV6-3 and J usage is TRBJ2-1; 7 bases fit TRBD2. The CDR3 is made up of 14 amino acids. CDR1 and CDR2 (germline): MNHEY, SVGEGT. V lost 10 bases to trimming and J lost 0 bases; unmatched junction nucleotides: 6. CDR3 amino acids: CAITRGSSYNEQFF. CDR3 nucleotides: TGTGCCATCACGCGGGGGAGCTCCTACAATGAGCAGTTCTTC.

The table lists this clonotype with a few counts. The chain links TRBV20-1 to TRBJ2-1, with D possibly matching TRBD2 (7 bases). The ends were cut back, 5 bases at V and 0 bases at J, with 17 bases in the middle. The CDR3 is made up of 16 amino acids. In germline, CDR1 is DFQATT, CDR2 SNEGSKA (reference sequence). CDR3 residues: CSAHGGGPSSYNEQFF. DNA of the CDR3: TGCAGTGCTCACGGCGGGGGCCCTAGCTCCTACAATGAGCAGTTCTTC.

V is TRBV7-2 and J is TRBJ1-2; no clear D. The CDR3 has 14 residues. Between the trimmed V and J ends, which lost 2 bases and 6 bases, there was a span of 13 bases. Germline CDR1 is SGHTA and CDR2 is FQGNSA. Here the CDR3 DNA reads TGTGCCAGCAGCTTACAAACTGGAAAAGATGGCTACACCTTC. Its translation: CASSLQTGKDGYTF.

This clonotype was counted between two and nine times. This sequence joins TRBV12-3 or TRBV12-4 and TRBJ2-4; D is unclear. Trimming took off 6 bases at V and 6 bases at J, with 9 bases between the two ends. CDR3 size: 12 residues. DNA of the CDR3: TGTGCCAGCAGCCGAGACCCAAACATTCAGTACTTC. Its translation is CASSRDPNIQYF.

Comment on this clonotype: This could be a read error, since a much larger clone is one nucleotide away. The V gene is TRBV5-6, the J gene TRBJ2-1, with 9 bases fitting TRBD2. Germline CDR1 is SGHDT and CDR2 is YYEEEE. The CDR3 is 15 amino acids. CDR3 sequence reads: CASSLLAGVHNEKFF. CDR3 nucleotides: TGTGCCAGCAGCTTGTTAGCGGGGGTCCACAATGAGAAGTTCTTC.

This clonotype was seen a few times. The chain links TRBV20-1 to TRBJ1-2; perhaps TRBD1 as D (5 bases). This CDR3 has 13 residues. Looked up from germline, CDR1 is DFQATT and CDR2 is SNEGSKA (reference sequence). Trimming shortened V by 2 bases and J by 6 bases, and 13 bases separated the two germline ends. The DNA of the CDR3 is TGCAGTGCTAGAACCCCAGGGCGTAATGGCTACACCTTC. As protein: CSARTPGRNGYTF.

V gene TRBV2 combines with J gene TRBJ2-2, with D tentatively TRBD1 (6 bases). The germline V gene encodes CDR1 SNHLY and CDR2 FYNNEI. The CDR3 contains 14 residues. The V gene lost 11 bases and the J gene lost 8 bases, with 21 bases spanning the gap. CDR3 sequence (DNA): TGTGCCGGCATATCACAGGGCACTCAAGGGGAGCTGTTTTTT. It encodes CAGISQGTQGELFF.

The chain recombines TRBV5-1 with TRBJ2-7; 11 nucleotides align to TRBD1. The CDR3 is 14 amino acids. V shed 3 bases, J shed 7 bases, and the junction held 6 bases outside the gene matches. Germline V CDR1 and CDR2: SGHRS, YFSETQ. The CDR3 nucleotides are TGCGCCAGCAGCTATGGACAGGGGGCGGATGAGCAGTACTTC. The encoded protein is CASSYGQGADEQYF.

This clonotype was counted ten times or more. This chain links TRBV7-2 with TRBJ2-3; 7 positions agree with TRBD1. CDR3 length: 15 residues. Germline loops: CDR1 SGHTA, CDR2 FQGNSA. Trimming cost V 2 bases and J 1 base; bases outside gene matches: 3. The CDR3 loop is CASSLHRGGTDTQYF. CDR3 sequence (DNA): TGTGCCAGCAGCTTACACAGGGGAGGCACAGATACGCAGTATTTT.

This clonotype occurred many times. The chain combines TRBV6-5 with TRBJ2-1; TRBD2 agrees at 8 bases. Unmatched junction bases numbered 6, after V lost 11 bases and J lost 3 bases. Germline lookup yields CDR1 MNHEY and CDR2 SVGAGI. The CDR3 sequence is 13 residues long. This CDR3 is CASYGGVYNEQFF. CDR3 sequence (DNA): TGTGCCTCCTACGGGGGGGTCTACAATGAGCAGTTCTTC.

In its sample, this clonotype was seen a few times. CDR3 loop: CASSQERDTGYGYTF. The CDR3 DNA is TGCGCCAGCAGCCAAGAGAGGGATACCGGCTATGGCTACACCTTC. This chain connects TRBV4-1 to TRBJ1-2; D not certain. The V gene's germline CDR1 is MGHRA and CDR2 YSYEKL. The V gene lost 0 bases and the J gene lost 4 bases, with 12 bases spanning the gap. This CDR3 region has 15 residues.

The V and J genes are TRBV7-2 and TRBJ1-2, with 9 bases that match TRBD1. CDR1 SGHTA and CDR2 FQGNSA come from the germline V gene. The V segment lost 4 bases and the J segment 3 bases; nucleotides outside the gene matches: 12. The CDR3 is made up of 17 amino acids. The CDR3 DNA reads TGTGCCAGCAGCTCGCACTCCGGGACAGGGATATACTATGGCTACACCTTC. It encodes CASSSHSGTGIYYGYTF.

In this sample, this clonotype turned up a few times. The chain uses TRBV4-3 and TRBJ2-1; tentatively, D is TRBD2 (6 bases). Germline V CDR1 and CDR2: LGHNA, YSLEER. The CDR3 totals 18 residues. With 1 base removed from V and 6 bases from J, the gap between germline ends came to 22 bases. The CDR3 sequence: CASSQGWAGDSPGNEQFF. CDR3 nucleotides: TGCGCCAGCAGCCAAGGGTGGGCCGGGGACTCACCGGGCAATGAGCAGTTCTTC.

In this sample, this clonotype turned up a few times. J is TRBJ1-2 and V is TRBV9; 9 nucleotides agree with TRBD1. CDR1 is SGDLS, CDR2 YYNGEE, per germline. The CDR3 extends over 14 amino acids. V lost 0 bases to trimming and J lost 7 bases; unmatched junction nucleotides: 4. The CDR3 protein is CASSVGDRASGYTF. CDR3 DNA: TGTGCCAGCAGCGTAGGGGACAGGGCCAGTGGCTACACCTTC. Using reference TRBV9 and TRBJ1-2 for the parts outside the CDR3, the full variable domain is DSGVTQTPKHLITATGQRVTLRCSPRSGDLSVYWYQQSLDQGLQFLIQYYNGEERAKGNILERFSAQQFPDLHSELNLSSLELGDSALYFCASSVGDRASGYTFGSGTRLTVV.

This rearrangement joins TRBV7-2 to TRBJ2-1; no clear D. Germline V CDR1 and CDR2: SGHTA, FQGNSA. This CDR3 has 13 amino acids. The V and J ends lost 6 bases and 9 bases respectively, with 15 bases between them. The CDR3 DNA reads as TGTGCCAGCAGGCCCCGGCCCCACAGTGAGCAGTTCTTC. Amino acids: CASRPRPHSEQFF.

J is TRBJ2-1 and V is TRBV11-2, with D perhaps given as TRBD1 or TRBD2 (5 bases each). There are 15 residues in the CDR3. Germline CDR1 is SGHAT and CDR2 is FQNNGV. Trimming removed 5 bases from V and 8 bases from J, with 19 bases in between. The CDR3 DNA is TGTGCCAGCAGCCGCGGACACCCCGAGGGCGATGAGCAGTTCTTC. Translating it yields CASSRGHPEGDEQFF.

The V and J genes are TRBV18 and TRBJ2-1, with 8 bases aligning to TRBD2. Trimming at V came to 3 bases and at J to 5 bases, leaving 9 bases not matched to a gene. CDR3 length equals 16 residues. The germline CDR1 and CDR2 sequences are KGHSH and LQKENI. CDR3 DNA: TGTGCCAGCTCACCCCGGTCGGGGGGGATAGACAATGAGCAGTTCTTC. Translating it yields CASSPRSGGIDNEQFF.

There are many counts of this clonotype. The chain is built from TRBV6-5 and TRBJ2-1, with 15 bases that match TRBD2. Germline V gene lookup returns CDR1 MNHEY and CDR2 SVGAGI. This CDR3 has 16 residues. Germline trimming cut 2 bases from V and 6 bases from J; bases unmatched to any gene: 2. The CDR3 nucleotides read TGTGCCAGCAGTTACCCGGGACTAGCGGGGGGCAATGAGCAGTTCTTC. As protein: CASSYPGLAGGNEQFF.

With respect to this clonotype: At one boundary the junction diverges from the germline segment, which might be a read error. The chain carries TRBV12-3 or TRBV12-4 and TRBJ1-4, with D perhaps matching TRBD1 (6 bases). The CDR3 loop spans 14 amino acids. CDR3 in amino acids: CAGSSDRGNEKLFF. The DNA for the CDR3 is TGTGCCGGCAGTTCAGATAGGGGGAATGAAAAACTGTTTTTT.

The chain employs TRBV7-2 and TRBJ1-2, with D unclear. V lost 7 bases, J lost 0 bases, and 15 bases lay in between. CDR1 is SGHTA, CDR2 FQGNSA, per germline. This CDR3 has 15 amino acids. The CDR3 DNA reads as TGTGCCAGCAACCCCTCGGGGATGGCTAACTATGGCTACACCTTC. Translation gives CASNPSGMANYGYTF.

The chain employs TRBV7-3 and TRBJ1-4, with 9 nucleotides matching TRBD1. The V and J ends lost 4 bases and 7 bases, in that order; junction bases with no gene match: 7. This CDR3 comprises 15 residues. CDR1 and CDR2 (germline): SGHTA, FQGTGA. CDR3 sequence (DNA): TGTGCCAGCAGCTCGGGACAGGGAAAGGGTGAAAAACTGTTTTTT. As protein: CASSSGQGKGEKLFF.